This TCR beta chain derives from a study of blood T cells in healthy people across ages. This clonotype was counted between two and nine times. As yet, its antigen is unknown. Study results and caveats: Both naive CD4+ cell counts and diversity were greater in long-lived donors than in aged donors.

Every participating donor contributed roughly 10 milliliters of peripheral blood through a draw. A second about 7 to 12 cycle PCR used barcoded and J-beta primers. Using its own MiXCR run on the 5' RACE reads, TCRdb lists one record per CDR3 protein. This table has some 710,000 distinct CDR3 sequences, less than 60% appearing once. The CDR3 runs 14 residues. The chain is built from TRBV21-1 and TRBJ2-5; TRBD1, the table's D call, was not compared with the DNA. TRBV21-1 constitutes a pseudogene. Sequenced input: blood. The receptor's source is a man at least 80 years old in good health. The CDR3: CASSTQGAQETQYF. DNA of the CDR3: TGTGCCAGCAGTACCCAGGGGGCCCAAGAGACCCAGTACTTC.